This T cell receptor (beta chain) is drawn from a study of blood T cell repertoires in COVID-19. Looking at the study overall: COVID-19 samples collected from the United States, Italy and Spain covered acute and convalescent phases. T cells, B-cell-depleted T cells, or PBMCs provided the cDNA or gDNA that served as material.

How the authors handled the data: Estimated nucleated cell counts came from reference gene primer amplification. The repertoire was sequenced with immunoSEQ multiplex PCR; TCRdb's copy has only in-frame clones and lacks some. The V and J calls and clone size come from that table; D and trimming were worked out from the DNA. The sample shows a few hundred thousand clones, roughly 83% of them seen only once. Trimming removed 0 bases at V and 5 bases at J, with 9 bases between. The CDR3 is 13 amino acids. Germline lookup yields CDR1 SGHRS and CDR2 YFSETQ. This clone has a single count. V is TRBV5-1 and J is TRBJ2-7; D ambiguous. Sequences were obtained from peripheral blood. The TCR was taken from a woman between 45 and 65 years old with acute or convalescent COVID-19. The CDR3 here is CASSLALPNEQYF. CDR3 DNA: TGCGCCAGCAGCTTGGCTCTGCCTAACGAGCAGTACTTC.